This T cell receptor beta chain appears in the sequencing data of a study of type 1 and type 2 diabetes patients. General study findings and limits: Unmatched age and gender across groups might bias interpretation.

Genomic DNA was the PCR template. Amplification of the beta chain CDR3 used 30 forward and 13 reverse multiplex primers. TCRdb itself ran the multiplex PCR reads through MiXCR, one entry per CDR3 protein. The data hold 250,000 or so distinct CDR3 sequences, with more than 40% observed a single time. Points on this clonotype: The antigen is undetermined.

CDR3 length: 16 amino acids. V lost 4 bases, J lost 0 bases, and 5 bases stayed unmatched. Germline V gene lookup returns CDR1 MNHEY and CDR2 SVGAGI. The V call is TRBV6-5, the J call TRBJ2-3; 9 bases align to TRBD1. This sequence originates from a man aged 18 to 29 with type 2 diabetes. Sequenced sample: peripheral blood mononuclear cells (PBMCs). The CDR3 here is CASSSDRGFSTDTQYF. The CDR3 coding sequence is TGTGCCAGCAGTTCGGACAGGGGATTTAGCACAGATACGCAGTATTTT.